This T cell receptor beta chain was retrieved from a study of blood T cell repertoires in COVID-19. Study in general: Whether acute or convalescent, the COVID-19 samples came from the United States, Italy and Spain.

Clones were read by immunoSEQ multiplex PCR, and TCRdb kept only the in-frame ones, dropping some. The sample yields 350,000 to 450,000 clones, just over 90% seen once. The CDR3 runs 13 residues. Germline V gene data show CDR1 as GTSNPN and CDR2 as SVGIG (reference sequence). Trimming took 3 bases from V and 2 from J, leaving 8 bases between them. The sequencing sample was made of PBMCs or T cells enriched from blood (not recorded which). The clonotype originates from a woman aged 35 to 49 who had been exposed to COVID-19. J is TRBJ1-5 and V is TRBV30; the D is unclear. CDR3 protein: CAWRAGGNQPQHF. CDR3 DNA: TGTGCCTGGAGGGCGGGCGGCAATCAGCCCCAGCATTTT.